A selection of T cell receptor beta chains follows, all from one sample in a study of T-cell reconstitution after alpha-beta-depleted transplantation in children. TCRdb fed the PCR reads into MiXCR, producing one record per CDR3 protein. The table has tens of thousands of distinct CDR3 sequences, around 7% seen once. The starting material was peripheral blood, obtained 60 days after TCRalphabeta/CD19-depleted stem cell transplant. These TCRs come from a child younger than two who had a stem cell transplant for acute myeloid leukemia, so the T cells may come from the graft donor. The CDR3 runs from the conserved cysteine through the conserved F or W. Each record gives: V gene, CDR3 length, D gene, CDR3 protein. A D gene is named only where the DNA matches it firmly.

>TRBV27|14|-
CASSLSPGDEKLFF
>TRBV27|14|-
CASSFGGREETQYF
>TRBV12-3/TRBV12-4|15|TRBD1
CASSWEDRGSETQYF
>TRBV7-9|13|-
CASRAPLADTQYF
>TRBV6-4|13|-
CASRSQGGYEQYF
>TRBV28|11|-
CASSLSGAWNF
>TRBV9|15|-
CASSALKRLTDTQYF
>TRBV10-3|14|-
CAISEGQLNTEAFF
>TRBV20-1|13|TRBD1
CSAKGTVSYEQYF
>TRBV15|11|-
CATSRSSEQYF
>TRBV6-5|12|-
CASSTGNRAAFF
>TRBV20-1|15|TRBD2
CSAFSGRALTDTQYF
>TRBV7-6|15|TRBD2
CASSLALARPYEQYF
>TRBV5-5|15|-
CASFSGTRPYNEQFF
>TRBV29-1|13|TRBD2
CSVPGLAGVEQYF
>TRBV12-3/TRBV12-4|15|-
CASSLARGPSYEQYF
>TRBV4-3|16|-
CASSQNTGFRNTEAFF
>TRBV15|12|-
CATSPIHGPQHF
>TRBV5-6|16|-
CASSLGVLLYNSPLHF
>TRBV6-5|15|-
CASSYGGRSTDTQYF
>TRBV4-3|14|-
CASSQATGNQPQHF
>TRBV10-3|15|TRBD2
CAISESSAGEETQYF
>TRBV7-9|11|-
CATLNTGELFF
>TRBV7-6|12|-
CASSRLGNTQYF
>TRBV4-2|13|-
CASSRAARDEQFF